This T cell receptor (beta chain) originates from a study of cytomegalovirus exposure and HLA in healthy donors. Study-wide background: Out of around 360 genotyped donors, 81% belonged to the Caucasian-associated ancestry cluster.

Points from the study as a whole: A link between a missense DCLRE1C variant and TCR beta V- and J-gene trimming emerged from a later analysis. Data from an earlier analysis indicated that most TCR beta V segments were productive either about 90% or about 30% of the time.

PCR involved 60 Vbeta and 13 Jbeta primers. Original processing notes: About 10 million shared chains were among the roughly 80 million unique TCR beta chains that a later analysis counted. Only in-frame clones appear in the TCRdb table, and some are missing; sequencing was by immunoSEQ multiplex PCR. That table supplies the V and J calls and clone size; D and trimming were determined from the DNA. The ten most abundant clones cover about 1.5% of a sample with 130,000 or so clones. The germline V gene encodes CDR1 MNHEY and CDR2 SMNVEV (reference sequence). Trimming at V came to 3 bases and at J to 7 bases, leaving 1 base not matched to a gene. CDR3 length equals 15 residues. Remarks on this clone: Antigen: not known.

The sequence was collected from a woman in her forties in good health and CMV-seropositive. This chain joins TRBV27 and TRBJ2-2; 14 positions match TRBD2. Sequences were obtained from PBMCs. CDR3 in amino acids: CASSLGLAGVGELFF. The CDR3 DNA reads as TGTGCCAGCAGTTTGGGACTAGCGGGAGTCGGGGAGCTGTTTTTT.